Included here is one T cell receptor (beta chain) sequence, with context. Its antigen is unknown. The sample originates from a study of response to subunit inactivated influenza vaccine. Study results and limitations: Authors suggested each seasonal influenza vaccination recruits few new T cells.

TCRdb reprocessed the RT-PCR reads with MiXCR, giving one entry per CDR3 protein. Altogether roughly 570,000 distinct CDR3 sequences are present, 10% to 15% being singletons, with the ten largest covering approximately 14%. Trimming cost V 2 bases and J 2 bases; bases outside gene matches: 5. Per germline, CDR1 SGHTS and CDR2 YDEGEE. The CDR3 contains 16 residues. The receptor comes from a man over 45 who received an inactivated influenza vaccine. The chain couples TRBV5-8 to TRBJ2-3, with 10 positions matching TRBD1. The sequencing used PBMCs from blood, collected roughly 46 days after vaccination. The CDR3 nucleotides read TGTGCCAGCAGCTTCGCCGGGACAGGGGACACAGATACGCAGTATTTT. It translates to CASSFAGTGDTDTQYF.